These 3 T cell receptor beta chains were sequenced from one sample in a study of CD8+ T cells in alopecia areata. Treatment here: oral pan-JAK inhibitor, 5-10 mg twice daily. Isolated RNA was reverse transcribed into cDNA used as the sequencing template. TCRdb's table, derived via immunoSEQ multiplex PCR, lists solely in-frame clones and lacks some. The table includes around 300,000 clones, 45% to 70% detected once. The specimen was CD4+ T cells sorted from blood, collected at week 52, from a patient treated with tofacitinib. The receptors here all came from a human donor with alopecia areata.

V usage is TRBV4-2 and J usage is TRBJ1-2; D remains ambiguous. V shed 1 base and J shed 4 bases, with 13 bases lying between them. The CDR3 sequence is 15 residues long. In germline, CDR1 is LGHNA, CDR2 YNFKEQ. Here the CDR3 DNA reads TGTGCCAGCAGCCAAGGACCTGGGCAGGCCTATGGCTACACCTTC. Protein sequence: CASSQGPGQAYGYTF.

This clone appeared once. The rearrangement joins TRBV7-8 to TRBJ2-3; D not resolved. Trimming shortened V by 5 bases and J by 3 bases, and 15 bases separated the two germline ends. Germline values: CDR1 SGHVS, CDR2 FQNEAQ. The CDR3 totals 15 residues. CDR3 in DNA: TGTGCCAGCAGCCCAGTCTGGGCATCGACAGATACGCAGTATTTT. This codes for CASSPVWASTDTQYF.

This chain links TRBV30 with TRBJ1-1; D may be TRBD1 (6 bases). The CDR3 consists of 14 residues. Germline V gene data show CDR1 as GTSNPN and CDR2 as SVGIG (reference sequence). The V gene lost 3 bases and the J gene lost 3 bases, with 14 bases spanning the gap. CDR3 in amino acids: CAWSRLGGYTEAFF. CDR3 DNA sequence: TGTGCCTGGAGCCGTTTAGGGGGATACACTGAAGCTTTCTTT.